This T cell receptor beta chain was recovered during a study of CD8+CD57+ T cells in acquired aplastic anemia. Looking at the study overall: Sorted CD4+ and CD8+ cells gave an average of around 3.3 ug of DNA.

Researchers used genomic DNA as the template to profile TCR beta VDJ and CDR3. TCRdb passed the reads through MiXCR, listing each CDR3 protein once. The profile covers 310,000 or so distinct CDR3 sequences, with 45% to 65% appearing a single time and roughly 1.3% taken by the ten largest. The sequenced patients had an expansion of CD8+CD57+ cells seen by flow cytometry. The CDR3 has 12 residues. The V gene's germline CDR1 is SGHRS and CDR2 YFSETQ. The ends were cut back, 0 bases at V and 8 bases at J, with 5 bases in the middle. Material: sorted CD4+, CD8+, or CD8+CD57+ T cells (not recorded which) from PBMCs. The chain has TRBV5-1 and TRBJ2-2; D is uncertain. This clonotype was sampled from a human donor with aplastic anemia. The CDR3 loop reads CASSLVGGELFF. The CDR3 bases are TGCGCCAGCAGCTTGGTTGGAGGGGAGCTGTTTTTT.